This TCR beta chain came from a study of control samples from healthy donors and cancer patients. Germline CDR1 and CDR2: MNHEY and SVGEGT. CDR3 length equals 15 residues. V was clipped by 2 bases and J by 3 bases, with 14 bases between them. Profiled with immunoSEQ multiplex PCR; TCRdb holds only in-frame clones, not every one. The sample yields about 82,000 clones, around 94% seen once. This chain links TRBV6-2 or TRBV6-3 with TRBJ2-7; D ambiguous. Sequenced input: blood. The receptor was isolated from a woman younger than 30 in good health. The CDR3: CASSYLDARGYEQYF. The CDR3 DNA sequence: TGTGCCAGCAGTTACCTTGACGCCAGAGGCTACGAGCAGTACTTC.